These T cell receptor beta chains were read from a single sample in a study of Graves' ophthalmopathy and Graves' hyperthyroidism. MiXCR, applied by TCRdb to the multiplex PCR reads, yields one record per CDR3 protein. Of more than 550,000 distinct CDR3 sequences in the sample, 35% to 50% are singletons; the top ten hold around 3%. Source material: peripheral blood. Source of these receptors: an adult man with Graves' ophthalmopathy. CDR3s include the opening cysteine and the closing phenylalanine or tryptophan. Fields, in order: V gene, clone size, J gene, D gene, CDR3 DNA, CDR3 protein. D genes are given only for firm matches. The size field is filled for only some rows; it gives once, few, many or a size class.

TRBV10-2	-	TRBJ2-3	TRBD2	TGCGCCAGCAGTGAGGATGGTGGGACTAGCATCGGGCGGGATACGCAGTATTTT	CASSEDGGTSIGRDTQYF
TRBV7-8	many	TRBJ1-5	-	TGTGCCAGCAGCTTAGGGTTGACACCTAGCAATCAGCCCCAGCATTTT	CASSLGLTPSNQPQHF
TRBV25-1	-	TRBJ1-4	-	TGTGTCAGCAGATCTCAGGGTGAAGAAAAACTGTTTTTT	CVSRSQGEEKLFF
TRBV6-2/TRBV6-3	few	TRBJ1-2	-	TGTGCCAGCAGTTACTACGAAACCGGTAATGGCTACACCTTC	CASSYYETGNGYTF
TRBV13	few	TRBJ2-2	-	TGTGCCAGCAGCCTATTGATCGGGGAGCTGTTTTTT	CASSLLIGELFF
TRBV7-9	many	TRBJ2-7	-	TGTGCCAGCATCGGAGCAGGACGTTTTACCGAGCAGTACTTC	CASIGAGRFTEQYF
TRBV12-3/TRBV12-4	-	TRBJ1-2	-	TGTACCAGCAGTTTACAGGGAAACTATGGCTACACCTTC	CTSSLQGNYGYTF
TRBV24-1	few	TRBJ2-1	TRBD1	TGTGCCACCAGTGAACCGGGACAGTATGCTGAGCAGTTCTTC	CATSEPGQYAEQFF
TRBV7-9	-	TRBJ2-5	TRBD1	TGTGCCGTGGACCCTACAGGGGTGGGGACCCAGTACTTC	CAVDPTGVGTQYF
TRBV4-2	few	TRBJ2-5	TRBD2	TGTGCCAGCAGCCAAGGCAATAGCGGGCAAGAGACCCAGTACTTC	CASSQGNSGQETQYF
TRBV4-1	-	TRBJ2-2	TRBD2	TGCGCCAGCAGCCAAGGACTAGCGTACACCGGGGAGCTGTTTTTT	CASSQGLAYTGELFF
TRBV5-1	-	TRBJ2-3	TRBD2	TGCGCCAGCAGCCTCGGGACTACCGGCACAGATACGCAGTATTTT	CASSLGTTGTDTQYF
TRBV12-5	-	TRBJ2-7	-	TGTGCTAGTGGTTTGGGGGGGGAATACGAGCAGTACTTC	CASGLGGEYEQYF
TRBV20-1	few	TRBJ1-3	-	TGCAGTGCTAGAGATGAGGGAAAATTCTCTGGAAACACCATATATTTT	CSARDEGKFSGNTIYF
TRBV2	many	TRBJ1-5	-	TGTGCCAGCAGTGAGGGGATGGGGAGTCATCAGCCCCAGCATTTT	CASSEGMGSHQPQHF
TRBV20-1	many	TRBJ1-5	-	TGCAGTGCTAGAGCTATCAGGGCCGATCAGCCCCAGCATTTT	CSARAIRADQPQHF
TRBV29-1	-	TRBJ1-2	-	TGCAGCGTTGAGAACGGATCGGGCTACACCTTC	CSVENGSGYTF
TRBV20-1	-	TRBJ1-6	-	TGCAGTGCTAGGCGATCCTATAATTCACCCCTCCGCTTT	CSARRSYNSPLRF
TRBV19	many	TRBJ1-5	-	TGTGCCAGCAGCCACGGAGCAGGAATCATCATAGAGCCCCAGCATTTT	CASSHGAGIIIEPQHF
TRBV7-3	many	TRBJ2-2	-	TGTGCCAGCAGCTTAGAACTAGTTCACACCGGGGAGCTGTTTTTT	CASSLELVHTGELFF
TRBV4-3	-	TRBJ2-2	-	TGCGCCAGCAGCCAAGATGTCACCGGGGAGCTGTTTTTT	CASSQDVTGELFF
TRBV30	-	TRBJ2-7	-	TGTGCCTGGAGTGATGGGAGCAGTTCCTACGAGCAGTACTTC	CAWSDGSSSYEQYF
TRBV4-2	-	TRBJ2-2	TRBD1	TGTGCCAGCAGCCAAGCGGGCAGGGGGCAGACCGGGGAGCTGTTTTTT	CASSQAGRGQTGELFF
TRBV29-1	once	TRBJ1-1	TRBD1	TGCAGCGTACGACAGGGATTCACTGAAGCTTTCTTT	CSVRQGFTEAFF
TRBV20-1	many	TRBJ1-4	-	TGCAGTGCTACACAGGGACTTGGTAGCGAAAAACTGTTTTTT	CSATQGLGSEKLFF
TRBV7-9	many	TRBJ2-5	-	TGTGCCAGCAGCTTAGCGAAGGGGACCCCTGAGACCCAGTACTTC	CASSLAKGTPETQYF
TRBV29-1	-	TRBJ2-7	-	TGCAGCGCCAGCAGCTCCAGCTACGAGCAGTACTTC	CSASSSSYEQYF
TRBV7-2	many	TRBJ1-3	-	TGTGCCAGCAGCTTATATGGGGGCCCGGGAAACACCATATATTTT	CASSLYGGPGNTIYF